This T cell receptor beta chain was sequenced in a study of early T cells in non-severe SARS-CoV-2 infection. Molecules of cDNA were individually given unique molecular identifiers that were attached to them. TCRdb fed the 5' RACE reads into MiXCR, producing one record per CDR3 protein. The data contain nearly 80,000 distinct CDR3 sequences, 9.5% to 15% of them seen just once; the ten biggest clones take up 0.95% to 1.3%. CDR1 is DFQATT, CDR2 SNEGSKA, per germline (reference sequence). Germline trimming cut 0 bases from V and 2 bases from J; bases unmatched to any gene: 17. CDR3 length: 20 amino acids. Study results and limitations: VDJdb matches were skewed toward anti-spike CD8 T cell responses.

In regard to this clonotype: The antigen remains unidentified.

Material: whole blood. The chain is built from TRBV20-1 and TRBJ1-5, with 9 bases identical to TRBD1. This sequence was found in an adult who was a healthcare worker with PCR-confirmed SARS-CoV-2 infection or an uninfected control (not recorded which). In DNA form, the CDR3 reads TGCAGTGCTAGAGACTATATCTCCCGGGACAGGGAAGTTGGCAATCAGCCCCAGCATTTT. It encodes CSARDYISRDREVGNQPQHF.